This T cell receptor (beta chain) was recorded in a study of tumor and adjacent non-tumor tissue in lung cancer. Background on the study: On average, productive TCRbeta reads reached 4 million to 4.5 million per sample.

Germline V CDR1 and CDR2: MNHEY, SVGAGI. V was pared by 11 bases and J by 3 bases, with 16 bases between. The CDR3 is 13 residues long. TCRbeta libraries were built with three rounds of nested PCR, modified from ARM-PCR. Using its own MiXCR run on the multiplex PCR reads, TCRdb lists one record per CDR3 protein. The data contain roughly 69,000 distinct CDR3 sequences, roughly three quarters of them singletons. Whole-study results and caveats: Normal lung showed higher cumulative top 100 clone frequency than tumor. TCR diversity was significantly greater in tumor than normal lung tissue. Tumor TCR diversity, when higher, was linked to shorter survival.

About this clonotype: Its antigen remains unknown.

No cell sorting was done before RNA was extracted from the tissue. Distant lung tissue was collected more than 3 cm away from the tumor edge. The sample was distant non-tumor lung tissue. This chain links TRBV6-5 with TRBJ1-1; a weak D match, TRBD1 (5 bases). The receptor was isolated from a man aged 55 to 69 with non-small cell lung cancer. The CDR3 DNA follows: TGTGCCTGTAGTTACAGGCTCCACACTGAAGCTTTCTTT. Its translation: CACSYRLHTEAFF.